Listed below are T cell receptor beta chains from one sample, sequenced in a study of blood T cells in healthy people across ages. One entry per CDR3 protein results from TCRdb running MiXCR on the 5' RACE reads. The repertoire consists of hundreds of thousands of distinct CDR3 sequences, with about 28% occurring once and the leading ten covering 15% to 18%. The specimen was blood. Source of these receptors: a woman of 80 years or more in good health. Both conserved end residues are part of each CDR3. The D gene is left open where the match is weak. Size values are once, few and many counts, or a class for expanded clones, and some rows have none.

J: TRBJ2-7
D: TRBD1
V: TRBV4-1
size: -
DNA: TGCGCCAGCAGCCATCCGCATACAGGGGAAATACACGAGCAGTACTTC
CDR3: CASSHPHTGEIHEQYF

J: TRBJ1-3
D: -
V: TRBV12-5
size: -
DNA: TGTGCTAGTGGTTTGGTAGAAGGGCTTGGTGGAAACGCCATATATTTT
CDR3: CASGLVEGLGGNAIYF

J: TRBJ1-5
D: -
V: TRBV20-1
size: many
DNA: TGCAGTGCTAGAGGACCGAACAATCAGCCCCAGCATTTT
CDR3: CSARGPNNQPQHF

J: TRBJ2-5
D: -
V: TRBV12-3/TRBV12-4
size: -
DNA: TGTGCCAGCAGTTTGGTAGGCGGGATCCAAGAGACCCAGTACTTC
CDR3: CASSLVGGIQETQYF

J: TRBJ2-3
D: -
V: TRBV4-1
size: -
DNA: TGCGCCAGCAGCCAGGAAAGGGGCAGGGGTCCCACAGATACGCAGTATTTT
CDR3: CASSQERGRGPTDTQYF

J: TRBJ1-1
D: -
V: TRBV9
size: -
DNA: TGTGCCAGCAGCGTAGATGCGGAGAGGGGGACTGAAGCTTTCTTT
CDR3: CASSVDAERGTEAFF

J: TRBJ1-6
D: TRBD1
V: TRBV4-1
size: -
DNA: TGCGCCAGCAGCCAAGATGCCGGGACAGGGAATTCACCCCTCCACTTT
CDR3: CASSQDAGTGNSPLHF

J: TRBJ2-7
D: -
V: TRBV5-1
size: -
DNA: TGCGCCAGCAGACCAGAAGGAGGGGTGGGCCCCTACGGGCAGTACTTC
CDR3: CASRPEGGVGPYGQYF

J: TRBJ2-1
D: TRBD2
V: TRBV11-2
size: many
DNA: TGTGCCAGCAGCAGAGGACTAGCGTTGTACAATGAGCAGTTCTTC
CDR3: CASSRGLALYNEQFF

J: TRBJ1-5
D: -
V: TRBV6-1
size: many
DNA: TGTGCCAGCAAGGAGGGCCGGGGCAATCAGCCCCAGCATTTT
CDR3: CASKEGRGNQPQHF

J: TRBJ2-7
D: TRBD1
V: TRBV6-1
size: -
DNA: TGTGCCACCAGACAGGGGAGCTCCTACGAGCAGTACTTC
CDR3: CATRQGSSYEQYF

J: TRBJ1-1
D: -
V: TRBV29-1
size: -
DNA: TGCAGCGTCGCCGTGGCGGGTGTAAGGAACACTGAAGCTTTCTTT
CDR3: CSVAVAGVRNTEAFF

J: TRBJ2-4
D: -
V: TRBV9
size: many
DNA: TGTGCCAGCAGCGCGCCCGGGGGCGCGTTACTAGCCAAAAACATTCAGTACTTC
CDR3: CASSAPGGALLAKNIQYF

J: TRBJ1-2
D: -
V: TRBV3-1
size: -
DNA: TGTGCCAGCAGCCCACCAGGGCTAGGCTACACCTTC
CDR3: CASSPPGLGYTF

J: TRBJ1-2
D: -
V: TRBV19
size: -
DNA: TGTGCCAGTAGTAGGTCGCAGGGAGGTGGCTACACCTTC
CDR3: CASSRSQGGGYTF

J: TRBJ2-3
D: -
V: TRBV9
size: many
DNA: TGTGCCAGCAGCGCTTTCGGGGGTACCACAGATACGCAGTATTTT
CDR3: CASSAFGGTTDTQYF

J: TRBJ2-1
D: -
V: TRBV7-8
size: -
DNA: TGTGCCAGCAGCTTATACTGGCAGGGGGGTGAGCAGTTCTTC
CDR3: CASSLYWQGGEQFF

J: TRBJ2-2
D: TRBD1
V: TRBV10-3
size: -
DNA: TGTGCCACCATACGGACAGGGGCAAACACCGGGGAGCTGTTTTTT
CDR3: CATIRTGANTGELFF

J: TRBJ1-2
D: TRBD1
V: TRBV5-1
size: many
DNA: TGCGCCAGCAGCTTGGAGGGCAGGGGGTGGAACGGCTACACCTTC
CDR3: CASSLEGRGWNGYTF

J: TRBJ2-5
D: -
V: TRBV5-6
size: many
DNA: TGTGCCAGCAGCTTGTTCGGTCAGGGCAGGGAAGAGACCCAGTACTTC
CDR3: CASSLFGQGREETQYF

J: TRBJ2-7
D: -
V: TRBV7-2
size: -
DNA: TGTACCAGCAGCTTGACGGGGCCCTACGAGCAGTACTTC
CDR3: CTSSLTGPYEQYF

J: TRBJ1-5
D: TRBD1
V: TRBV7-6
size: many
DNA: TGTGCCAGCAGCTTAGCCACAGGGGCAGCTCAGCCCCAGCATTTT
CDR3: CASSLATGAAQPQHF

J: TRBJ2-7
D: -
V: TRBV20-1
size: -
DNA: TGCAGTGCTAGGGAAATGGCAGAGTACGAGCAGTACTTC
CDR3: CSAREMAEYEQYF

J: TRBJ1-5
D: -
V: TRBV15
size: -
DNA: TGTGCCACCAGCAGAGGGAGAGCCTATAGCAATCAGCCCCAGCATTTT
CDR3: CATSRGRAYSNQPQHF

J: TRBJ1-1
D: -
V: TRBV5-1
size: many
DNA: TGCGCCAGCAGCTCGGGTGGGACGTACACTGAAGCTTTCTTT
CDR3: CASSSGGTYTEAFF

J: TRBJ1-6
D: TRBD1
V: TRBV7-2
size: many
DNA: TGTGCCAGCAGCCCTAATATGGACAGGGGTTCACCCCTCCACTTT
CDR3: CASSPNMDRGSPLHF

J: TRBJ1-2
D: -
V: TRBV12-3/TRBV12-4
size: many
DNA: TGTGCCAGCAGTGAAATAGGGACCAGCCCCTACACCTTC
CDR3: CASSEIGTSPYTF

J: TRBJ2-5
D: TRBD1
V: TRBV9
size: once
DNA: TGTGCCAGCAGCGGCAGCGGACAGGGTAAAGAGACCCAGTACTTC
CDR3: CASSGSGQGKETQYF

J: TRBJ2-7
D: -
V: TRBV20-1
size: few
DNA: TGCAGTGCATTCCCCCTAGCGCGAGGGGCCAACGAGCAGTACTTC
CDR3: CSAFPLARGANEQYF

J: TRBJ2-3
D: TRBD2
V: TRBV5-1
size: -
DNA: TGCGCCAGCAGCTCACTCATACGGACTAGCGAGGAGTCTCAATCAGATACGCAGTATTTT
CDR3: CASSSLIRTSEESQSDTQYF

J: TRBJ1-3
D: TRBD1
V: TRBV5-1
size: -
DNA: TGCGCCAGCAGCGGAACACAGGGGGAAGCTGCTGGAAACACCATATATTTT
CDR3: CASSGTQGEAAGNTIYF

J: TRBJ2-7
D: -
V: TRBV29-1
size: -
DNA: TGCAGCGTTGAGGTCGGGTACGAGCAGTACTTC
CDR3: CSVEVGYEQYF

J: TRBJ2-5
D: TRBD2
V: TRBV4-3
size: few
DNA: TGCGCCAGCAGCCAAGATTGGACTAGCGACAGAACCCGGTACTTC
CDR3: CASSQDWTSDRTRYF

J: TRBJ1-5
D: -
V: TRBV9
size: many
DNA: TGTGCCAGCAGCCCCTCATCCGGGGCGGGCCAGCCCCAGCATTTT
CDR3: CASSPSSGAGQPQHF

J: TRBJ1-6
D: TRBD1
V: TRBV20-1
size: few
DNA: TGCAGTGCCCCCGGGACAGGGGACCTGGGTTCACCCCTCCACTTT
CDR3: CSAPGTGDLGSPLHF

J: TRBJ1-2
D: TRBD1
V: TRBV7-2
size: few
DNA: TGTGCCAGCAGCTTAGTGGGACAGACCTATGGCTACACCTTC
CDR3: CASSLVGQTYGYTF

J: TRBJ2-4
D: -
V: TRBV7-9
size: many
DNA: TGTGCCAGCAGCTTCGATCTGACCAAAAACATTCAGTACTTC
CDR3: CASSFDLTKNIQYF

J: TRBJ1-1
D: -
V: TRBV12-3/TRBV12-4
size: many
DNA: TGTGCCAGCAGTTTATTTGAGAACACTGAAGCTTTCTTT
CDR3: CASSLFENTEAFF

J: TRBJ1-4
D: TRBD1
V: TRBV9
size: -
DNA: TGTGCCAGCAGCGAGTCGGGACAGAAGGATGAAAAACTGTTTTTT
CDR3: CASSESGQKDEKLFF

J: TRBJ2-7
D: -
V: TRBV28
size: many
DNA: TGTGCCAGCAGTCAGGACTATAAGGGTGTGAAGCAGTACTTC
CDR3: CASSQDYKGVKQYF

J: TRBJ1-5
D: -
V: TRBV18
size: -
DNA: TGTGCCAGCTCGCCCGACGGCCCGGGCTTCTCTTTCGCGGATCAGCCCCAGCATTTT
CDR3: CASSPDGPGFSFADQPQHF